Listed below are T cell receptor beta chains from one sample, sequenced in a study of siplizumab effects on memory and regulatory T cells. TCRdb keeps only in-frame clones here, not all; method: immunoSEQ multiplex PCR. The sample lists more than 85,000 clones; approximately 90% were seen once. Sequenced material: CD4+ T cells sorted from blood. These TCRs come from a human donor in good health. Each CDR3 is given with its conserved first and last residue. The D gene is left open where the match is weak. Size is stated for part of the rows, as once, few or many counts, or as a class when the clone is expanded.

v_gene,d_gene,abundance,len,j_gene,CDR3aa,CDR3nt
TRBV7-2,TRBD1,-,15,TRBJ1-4,CASSSGQGAYEKLFF,TGTGCCAGCAGCAGTGGACAGGGGGCTTATGAAAAACTGTTTTTT
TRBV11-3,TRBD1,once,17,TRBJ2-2,CASSRIGQGSGAGELFF,TGTGCCAGCAGCCGTATTGGACAGGGAAGTGGGGCCGGGGAGCTGTTTTTT
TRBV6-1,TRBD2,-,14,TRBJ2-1,CASSSGSSYNEQFF,TGTGCCAGCTCCAGCGGGAGCTCCTACAATGAGCAGTTCTTC
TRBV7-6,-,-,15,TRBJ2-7,CASSLVTGGFYEQYF,TGTGCCAGCAGCTTAGTAACAGGAGGGTTCTACGAGCAGTACTTC
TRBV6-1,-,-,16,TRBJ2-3,CASSGSRDPRTDTQYF,TGTGCCAGCAGTGGCTCCCGGGACCCACGCACAGATACGCAGTATTTT
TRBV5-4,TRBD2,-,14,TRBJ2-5,CASSLAGGGETQYF,TGTGCCAGCAGCCTAGCGGGAGGGGGGGAGACCCAGTACTTC
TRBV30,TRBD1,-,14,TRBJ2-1,CAWSRGQGRDEQFF,TGTGCCTGGAGCCGCGGACAGGGTCGCGATGAGCAGTTCTTC
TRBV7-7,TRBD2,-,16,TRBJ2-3,CASSSSRGSAPDTQYF,TGTGCTAGCAGCTCCAGCCGCGGGAGCGCCCCAGATACGCAGTATTTT
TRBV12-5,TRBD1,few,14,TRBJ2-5,CASGGGQGQETQYF,TGTGCTAGTGGCGGAGGACAGGGGCAAGAGACCCAGTACTTC
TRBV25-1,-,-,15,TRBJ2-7,CASSESGSRAYEQYF,TGTGCCAGCAGTGAATCTGGTAGCAGGGCCTACGAGCAGTACTTC
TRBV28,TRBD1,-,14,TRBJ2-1,CASRYRGHNNEQFF,TGTGCCAGCAGGTACAGGGGGCACAACAATGAGCAGTTCTTC
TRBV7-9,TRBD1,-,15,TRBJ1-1,CASRDRGSQGTEAFF,TGTGCCAGCAGGGACAGGGGGTCACAGGGTACTGAAGCTTTCTTT
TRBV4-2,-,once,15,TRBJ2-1,CASSQAERVDNEQFF,TGTGCCAGCAGCCAAGCGGAACGGGTAGACAATGAGCAGTTCTTC
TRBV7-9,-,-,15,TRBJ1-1,CASSLIPGSRTEAFF,TGTGCCAGCAGCTTAATTCCGGGATCGCGGACTGAAGCTTTCTTT
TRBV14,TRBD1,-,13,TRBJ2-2,CASSPQGAGELFF,TGTGCCAGCAGCCCACAGGGGGCCGGGGAGCTGTTTTTT
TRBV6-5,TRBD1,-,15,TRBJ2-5,CASSYGGQLQETQYF,TGTGCCAGCAGTTATGGGGGACAGCTCCAAGAGACCCAGTACTTC
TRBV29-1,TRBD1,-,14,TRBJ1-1,CSVATGPGDTEAFF,TGCAGCGTGGCGACAGGGCCGGGGGACACTGAAGCTTTCTTT
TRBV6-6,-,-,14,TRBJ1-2,CASIGFPSTEGYTF,TGTGCCAGCATTGGCTTTCCGTCAACGGAGGGCTACACCTTC
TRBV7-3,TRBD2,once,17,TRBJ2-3,CASSFGTSGGGTDTQYF,TGTGCCAGCAGCTTCGGGACTAGCGGGGGCGGCACAGATACGCAGTATTTT
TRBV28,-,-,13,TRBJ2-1,CASSYGSTGEQFF,TGTGCCAGCAGCTACGGCAGTACCGGTGAGCAGTTCTTC